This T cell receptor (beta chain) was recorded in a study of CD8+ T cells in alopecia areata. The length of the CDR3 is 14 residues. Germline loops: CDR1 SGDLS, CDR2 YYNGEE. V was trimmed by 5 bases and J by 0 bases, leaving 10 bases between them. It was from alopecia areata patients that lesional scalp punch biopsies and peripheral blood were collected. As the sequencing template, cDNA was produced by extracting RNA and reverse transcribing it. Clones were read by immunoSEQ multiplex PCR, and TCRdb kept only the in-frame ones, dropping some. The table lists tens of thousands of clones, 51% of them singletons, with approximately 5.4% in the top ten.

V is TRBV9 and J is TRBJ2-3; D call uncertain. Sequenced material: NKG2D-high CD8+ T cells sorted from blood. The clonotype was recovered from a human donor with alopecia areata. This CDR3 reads CASSNGQSTDTQYF. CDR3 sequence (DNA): TGTGCCAGCAGTAACGGGCAGAGCACAGATACGCAGTATTTT. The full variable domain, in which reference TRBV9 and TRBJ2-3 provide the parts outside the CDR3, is DSGVTQTPKHLITATGQRVTLRCSPRSGDLSVYWYQQSLDQGLQFLIQYYNGEERAKGNILERFSAQQFPDLHSELNLSSLELGDSALYFCASSNGQSTDTQYFGPGTRLTVL.